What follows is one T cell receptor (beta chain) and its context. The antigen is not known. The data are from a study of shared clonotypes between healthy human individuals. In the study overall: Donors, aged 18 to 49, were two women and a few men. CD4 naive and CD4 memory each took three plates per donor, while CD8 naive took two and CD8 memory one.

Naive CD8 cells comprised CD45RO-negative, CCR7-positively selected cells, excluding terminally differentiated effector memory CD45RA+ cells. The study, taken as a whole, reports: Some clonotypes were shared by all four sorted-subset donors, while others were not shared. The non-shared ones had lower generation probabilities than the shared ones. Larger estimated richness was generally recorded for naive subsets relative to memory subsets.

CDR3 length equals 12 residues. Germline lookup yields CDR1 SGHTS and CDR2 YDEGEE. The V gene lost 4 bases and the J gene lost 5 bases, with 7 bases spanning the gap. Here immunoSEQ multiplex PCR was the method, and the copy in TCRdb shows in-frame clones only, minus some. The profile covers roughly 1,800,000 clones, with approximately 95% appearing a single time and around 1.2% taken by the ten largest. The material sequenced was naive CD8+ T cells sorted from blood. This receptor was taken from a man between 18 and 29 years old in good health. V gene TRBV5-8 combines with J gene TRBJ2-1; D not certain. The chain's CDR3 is CASSLSHNEQFF. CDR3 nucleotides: TGTGCCAGCAGCCTGTCCCACAATGAGCAGTTCTTC.